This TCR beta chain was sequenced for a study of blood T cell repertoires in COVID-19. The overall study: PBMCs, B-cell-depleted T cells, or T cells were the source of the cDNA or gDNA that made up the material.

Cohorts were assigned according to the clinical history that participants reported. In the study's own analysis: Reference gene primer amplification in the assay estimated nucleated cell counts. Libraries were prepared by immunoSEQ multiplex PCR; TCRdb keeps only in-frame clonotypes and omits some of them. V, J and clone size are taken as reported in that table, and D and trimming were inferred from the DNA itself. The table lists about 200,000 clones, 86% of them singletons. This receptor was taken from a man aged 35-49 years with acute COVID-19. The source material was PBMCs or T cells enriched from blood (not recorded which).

CDR3 DNA: TGTGCCAGCAGCCCAAGGCCCCCCCTCACTAACACAGATACGCAGTATTTT. Translation gives CASSPRPPLTNTDTQYF. The chain is built from TRBV27 and TRBJ2-3; no clear D. The CDR3 covers 17 residues. Trimming pared 6 bases from V and 2 bases from J, leaving 21 bases between. Per the germline V gene, CDR1 is MNHEY and CDR2 is SMNVEV (reference sequence).